The clone carrying this TCR beta chain occurred once. This CDR3 has 16 residues. The J segment lost 4 bases and the V segment lost 0 bases, leaving 4 bases of the junction unmatched. Germline assignment: CDR1 MNHNY and CDR2 SVGAGI (reference sequence). Participants were aged roughly 18 to 90 years from around 26 US areas. Membership in each cohort depended on participant-reported clinical history. In Cohort 3, a recovered donor had either two negative PCRs, clearance, or symptom resolution. This entry belongs to a study of blood T cell repertoires in COVID-19. Study information: The United States, Italy and Spain were the sources of the acute and convalescent COVID-19 samples.

Here immunoSEQ multiplex PCR was the method, and the copy in TCRdb shows in-frame clones only, minus some. Among 200,000 to 250,000 clones listed, more than 80% were seen once. The clonotype comes from a man aged 60 to 69 who had recovered from COVID-19. Sequenced input: PBMCs or T cells enriched from blood (not recorded which). V usage is TRBV6-6 and J usage is TRBJ1-5, with TRBD1 matching 9 bases. The CDR3 coding sequence is TGTGCCAGCAGTTACTCATTACAGGGGGCGAATCAGCCCCAGCATTTT. Residues: CASSYSLQGANQPQHF.